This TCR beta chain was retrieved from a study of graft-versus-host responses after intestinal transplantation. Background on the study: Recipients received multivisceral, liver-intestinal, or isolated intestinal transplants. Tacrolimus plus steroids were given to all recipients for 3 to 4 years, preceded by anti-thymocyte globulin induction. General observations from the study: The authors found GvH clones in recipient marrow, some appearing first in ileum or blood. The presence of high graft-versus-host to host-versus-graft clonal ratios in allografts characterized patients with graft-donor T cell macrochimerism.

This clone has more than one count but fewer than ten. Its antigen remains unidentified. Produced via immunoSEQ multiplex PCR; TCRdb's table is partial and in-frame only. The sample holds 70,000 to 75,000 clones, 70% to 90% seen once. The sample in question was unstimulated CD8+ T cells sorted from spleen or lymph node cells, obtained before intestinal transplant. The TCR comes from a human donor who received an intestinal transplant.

The CDR3 protein is CASSQHILQVESNQPQHF. Written as DNA, the CDR3 is TGCGCCAGCAGCCAACATATACTGCAGGTTGAGAGCAATCAGCCCCAGCATTTT. The rearrangement uses TRBV4-1 and TRBJ1-5, with D uncertain. Trimming stripped 2 bases from V and 1 base from J, with 18 bases between. Germline lookup yields CDR1 MGHRA and CDR2 YSYEKL. The CDR3 is 18 residues long.